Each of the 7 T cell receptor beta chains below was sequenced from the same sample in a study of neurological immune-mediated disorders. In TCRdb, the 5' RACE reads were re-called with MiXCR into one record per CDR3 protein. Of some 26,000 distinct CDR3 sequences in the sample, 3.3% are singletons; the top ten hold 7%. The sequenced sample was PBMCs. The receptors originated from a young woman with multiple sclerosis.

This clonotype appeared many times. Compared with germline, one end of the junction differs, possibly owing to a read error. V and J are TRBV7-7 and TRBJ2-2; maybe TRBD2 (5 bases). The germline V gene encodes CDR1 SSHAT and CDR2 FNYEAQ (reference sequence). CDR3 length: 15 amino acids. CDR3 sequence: CASSRGRGQTGELFF. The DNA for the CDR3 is TGTGCTAGCAGCCGTGGTCGGGGTCAGACCGGGGAGCTGTTTTTT.

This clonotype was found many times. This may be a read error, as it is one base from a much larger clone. In nucleotides, the CDR3 is TGCAGCGTTGAGGCGGGGACTGGGGAGACCCAGTACTTC. Amino acids: CSVEAGTGETQYF. The chain joins TRBV29-1 to TRBJ2-5; D may be TRBD2 (6 bases). Trimming left V 3 bases short and J 5 bases short, with 13 bases between. Germline V gene sequence: CDR1 SQVTM, CDR2 ANQGSEA. The CDR3 totals 13 residues.

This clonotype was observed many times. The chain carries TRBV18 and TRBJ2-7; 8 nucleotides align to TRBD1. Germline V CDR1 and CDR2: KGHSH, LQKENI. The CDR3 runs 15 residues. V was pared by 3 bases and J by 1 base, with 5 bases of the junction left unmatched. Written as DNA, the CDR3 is TGTGCCAGCTCACCTAGGACAGGGAGATCCTACGAGCAGTACTTC. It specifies CASSPRTGRSYEQYF.

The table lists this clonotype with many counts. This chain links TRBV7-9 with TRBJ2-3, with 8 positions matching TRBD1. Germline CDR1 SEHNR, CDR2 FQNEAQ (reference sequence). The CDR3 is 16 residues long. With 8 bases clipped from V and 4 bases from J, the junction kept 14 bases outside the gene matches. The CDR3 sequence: CASALGQGASADTQYF. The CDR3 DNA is TGTGCCAGCGCCCTGGGGCAGGGGGCGTCGGCAGATACGCAGTATTTT.

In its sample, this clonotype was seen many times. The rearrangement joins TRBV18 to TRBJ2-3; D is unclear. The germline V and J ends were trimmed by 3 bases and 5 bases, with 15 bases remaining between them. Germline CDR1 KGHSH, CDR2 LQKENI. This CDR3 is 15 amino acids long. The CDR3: CASSPRSNRRDTQYF. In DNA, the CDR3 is TGTGCCAGCTCACCTCGATCTAACCGGCGAGATACGCAGTATTTT.

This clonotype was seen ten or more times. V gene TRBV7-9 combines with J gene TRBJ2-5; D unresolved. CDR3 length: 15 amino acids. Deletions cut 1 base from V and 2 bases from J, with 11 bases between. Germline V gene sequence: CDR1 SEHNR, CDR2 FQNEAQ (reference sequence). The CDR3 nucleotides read TGTGCCAGCAGCTTAGGTTCGTTAGCTCAAGAGACCCAGTACTTC. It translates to CASSLGSLAQETQYF.

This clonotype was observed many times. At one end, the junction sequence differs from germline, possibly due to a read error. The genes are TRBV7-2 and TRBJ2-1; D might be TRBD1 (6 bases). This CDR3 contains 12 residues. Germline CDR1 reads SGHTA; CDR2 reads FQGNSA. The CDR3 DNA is TGTGCCAGCAGCTTAGCGCCCGGGACAAATATCTTC. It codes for CASSLAPGTNIF.